These 16 T cell receptor beta chains were all obtained from the same sample, sequenced in a study of cytomegalovirus exposure and HLA in healthy donors. The PCR was carried out with 60 Vbeta primers and 13 Jbeta primers. Generated by immunoSEQ multiplex PCR, the TCRdb table keeps only in-frame clones and is missing some. The table has about 200,000 clones, about 79% seen once. Sample: PBMCs. The receptor set was obtained from a male donor in good health and CMV-seronegative.

This clone was counted a single time. This chain uses TRBV7-6 with TRBJ1-5; 12 nucleotides match TRBD1. V lost 5 bases and J lost 7; bases outside the gene matches: 6. This CDR3 region has 15 residues. Germline V lookup: CDR1 SGHVS, CDR2 FNYEAQ. CDR3 sequence: CASSPGQGASQPQHF. As DNA, the CDR3 is TGTGCCAGCAGCCCGGGACAGGGGGCGAGCCAGCCCCAGCATTTT.

The chain combines TRBV10-3 with TRBJ2-1, with D maybe TRBD2 (6 bases). The germline CDR1 and CDR2 sequences are ENHRY and SYGVKD. With 0 bases removed from V and 6 bases from J, the gap between germline ends came to 18 bases. The CDR3 runs to 17 residues. CDR3 sequence: CAISESLEGLGGNEQFF. For the CDR3, the DNA is TGTGCCATCAGTGAGTCGTTGGAGGGTTTGGGGGGCAATGAGCAGTTCTTC.

This chain connects TRBV7-9 to TRBJ2-4; D is perhaps TRBD2 (6 bases). The length of the CDR3 is 15 residues. Germline CDR1 is SEHNR and CDR2 is FQNEAQ (reference sequence). Trimming removed 0 bases from V and 0 bases from J, with 6 bases in between. CDR3 sequence: CASSLARGAKNIQYF. The CDR3, as DNA: TGTGCCAGCAGCTTAGCGCGGGGAGCCAAAAACATTCAGTACTTC.

This clone came up a few times. The chain joins TRBV6-1 to TRBJ2-7, with 7 bases lining up with TRBD1. The germline V gene encodes CDR1 MNHNS and CDR2 SASEGT. V was clipped by 8 bases and J by 5 bases; unmatched bases: 12. The CDR3 runs 14 residues. In DNA, the CDR3 is TGTGCCAGCCGGGACCCGACAGGGATACACGAGCAGTACTTC. This encodes CASRDPTGIHEQYF.

The rearrangement joins TRBV11-2 to TRBJ1-2; tentative D call: TRBD1 (5 bases). Germline V gene data show CDR1 as SGHAT and CDR2 as FQNNGV. V lost 0 bases and J lost 6, with 11 bases in between. This CDR3 spans 14 amino acids. In DNA, the CDR3 is TGTGCCAGCAGCTTAGATTCAGGGTATAATGGCTACACCTTC. Protein sequence: CASSLDSGYNGYTF.

This clone has only a few counts. This chain connects TRBV6-5 to TRBJ1-2; 7 bases map to TRBD1. Germline V gene data show CDR1 as MNHEY and CDR2 as SVGAGI. After removal of 6 bases from V and 1 base from J, the junction contained 8 bases not matched to a gene. CDR3 length equals 15 residues. CDR3 nucleotides: TGTGCCAGCAGAGAAACAGGGGACAGTAACTATGGCTACACCTTC. It encodes CASRETGDSNYGYTF.

The rearrangement links TRBV27 to TRBJ2-3; maybe TRBD1 (6 bases). V was trimmed by 6 bases and J by 0 bases, leaving 13 bases between them. Germline values: CDR1 MNHEY, CDR2 SMNVEV (reference sequence). CDR3 length: 15 residues. The CDR3 DNA is TGTGCCAGCAGGCCTACAGGGAGAAGCACAGATACGCAGTATTTT. Its protein product is CASRPTGRSTDTQYF.

The chain has TRBV9 and TRBJ2-2, with 7 bases that match TRBD2. Germline V gene data show CDR1 as SGDLS and CDR2 as YYNGEE. The trim removed 0 bases at V and 4 bases at J, leaving 6 bases unmatched. The CDR3 totals 16 residues. The CDR3 region is CASSVGRRGGTGELFF. CDR3 nucleotides: TGTGCCAGCAGCGTAGGACGACGCGGGGGCACCGGGGAGCTGTTTTTT.

This clone was counted a single time. This chain uses TRBV11-2 with TRBJ2-1; 10 bases align to TRBD2. The length of the CDR3 is 15 residues. The germline V gene encodes CDR1 SGHAT and CDR2 FQNNGV. V was clipped by 2 bases and J by 7 bases; unmatched bases: 5. CDR3 sequence: CASSLKAGGRNEQFF. CDR3 bases: TGTGCCAGCAGCTTAAAAGCGGGGGGGCGGAATGAGCAGTTCTTC.

The chain links TRBV6-5 to TRBJ2-7; 10 bases line up with TRBD1. The J segment lost 4 bases and the V segment lost 6 bases, leaving 9 bases of the junction unmatched. In germline, CDR1 is MNHEY, CDR2 SVGAGI. This CDR3 comprises 15 residues. This chain's CDR3 is CASRYIPDRGYEQYF. CDR3 nucleotide sequence: TGTGCCAGCAGGTACATCCCGGACAGGGGGTACGAGCAGTACTTC.

The chain uses TRBV29-1 and TRBJ2-2; tentative D call: TRBD2 (5 bases). The CDR3 loop spans 14 amino acids. V gave up 4 bases and J gave up 5 bases, with 14 bases separating them. Germline lookup yields CDR1 SQVTM and CDR2 ANQGSEA. CDR3 sequence reads: CSVGSRVGTGELFF. The CDR3 DNA reads TGCAGCGTTGGCTCGAGGGTAGGGACCGGGGAGCTGTTTTTT.

Worth noting for this clone: The same CDR3 arises from other DNA sequences in this sample as well. The rearrangement links TRBV19 to TRBJ2-7; tentative D call: TRBD1 (5 bases). The CDR3 is 14 residues long. V lost 3 bases and J 3 bases, leaving 12 bases between the germline ends. The germline CDR1 and CDR2 sequences are LNHDA and SQIVND (reference sequence). The CDR3 region has the DNA TGTGCCAGTAGTATTGGGCGGCAGGGCTACGAGCAGTACTTC. Its protein product is CASSIGRQGYEQYF. Supplemented by reference TRBV19 and TRBJ2-7, the full variable domain reads DGGITQSPKYLFRKEGQNVTLSCEQNLNHDAMYWYRQDPGQGLRLIYYSQIVNDFQKGDIAEGYSVSREKKESFPLTVTSAQKNPTAFYLCASSIGRQGYEQYFGPGTRLTVT.

The J gene is TRBJ2-7, the V gene TRBV10-2; the D is unclear. Trimming removed 4 bases from V and 1 base from J, with 8 bases in between. The length of the CDR3 is 13 residues. Germline values: CDR1 WSHSY, CDR2 SAAADI. The CDR3 spells CASSGHGSYEQYF. The CDR3 bases are TGCGCCAGCAGTGGGCACGGGTCCTACGAGCAGTACTTC.

The rearrangement joins TRBV4-3 to TRBJ1-1, with 7 bases identical to TRBD1. With 1 base clipped from V and 11 bases from J, the junction kept 7 bases outside the gene matches. This CDR3 is 13 amino acids long. Germline CDR1 reads LGHNA; CDR2 reads YSLEER. The CDR3 loop reads CASSQVAGRGAFF. The CDR3 coding sequence is TGCGCCAGCAGCCAAGTAGCTGGCAGGGGGGCTTTCTTT.

This sequence joins TRBV6-6 and TRBJ2-3; the match to TRBD2 covers 10 bases. CDR1 MNHNY and CDR2 SVGAGI come from the germline V gene (reference sequence). The CDR3 sequence is 15 residues long. V lost 4 bases, J lost 3 bases, and 4 bases stayed unmatched. The CDR3 bases are TGTGCCAGCAGTTCCAGCGGGGGGGGTACAGATACGCAGTATTTT. Its translation is CASSSSGGGTDTQYF.

This clone came up a few times. V usage is TRBV19 and J usage is TRBJ2-6; D not resolved. There are 19 residues in the CDR3. V dropped 1 base and J dropped 0 bases, with 16 bases sitting between them. The germline gives CDR1 LNHDA, CDR2 SQIVND (reference sequence). CDR3 DNA sequence: TGTGCCAGTAGTATAGGTTGGCAGGCTCTTAGCTCTGGGGCCAACGTCCTGACTTTC. Residues: CASSIGWQALSSGANVLTF.